This passage covers 28 T cell receptor beta chains from one sample sequenced in a study of T cell changes during pregnancy in multiple sclerosis. Sequenced by immunoSEQ multiplex PCR; TCRdb stores in-frame clones only, minus some. Among about 70,000 clones listed, approximately 92% were seen once. Material: CD8+ T cells from peripheral blood mononuclear cells, obtained in the third trimester of pregnancy. The receptor set was obtained from a female donor in good health, enrolled as a control in a pregnancy study.

The V gene is TRBV27, the J gene TRBJ2-7; TRBD2 matches 9 bases. V was clipped by 5 bases and J by 6 bases; unmatched bases: 8. The CDR3 extends over 14 amino acids. Germline loops: CDR1 MNHEY, CDR2 SMNVEV (reference sequence). This CDR3 reads CASSNSGGPGEQYF. The DNA of the CDR3 is TGTGCCAGCAGTAATAGCGGGGGTCCGGGCGAGCAGTACTTC.

This chain connects TRBV7-7 to TRBJ1-5; D call uncertain. The CDR3 is made up of 14 amino acids. V was trimmed by 1 base and J by 8 bases, leaving 12 bases between them. CDR1 and CDR2 from the germline V gene are SSHAT and FNYEAQ (reference sequence). This chain's CDR3 is CASSLGRDREPQHF. Here the CDR3 DNA reads TGTGCCAGCAGCTTAGGGCGGGATAGGGAGCCCCAGCATTTT.

Here the CDR3 DNA reads TGCGCCAGCAGCCAAGATGGATCAGGTTCGGCGGGCTACACCTTC. This sequence encodes CASSQDGSGSAGYTF. The genes are TRBV4-3 and TRBJ1-2; D not resolved. The length of the CDR3 is 15 residues. V gave up 0 bases and J gave up 8 bases, with 16 bases separating them. Germline V gives CDR1 LGHNA, CDR2 YSLEER.

The rearrangement joins TRBV7-2 to TRBJ2-1; 7 nucleotides align to TRBD1. The CDR3 contains 17 residues. The trim removed 3 bases at V and 0 bases at J, leaving 8 bases unmatched. Per the germline V gene, CDR1 is SGHTA and CDR2 is FQGNSA. CDR3 amino acids: CASSFRQGRASYNEQFF. CDR3 coding DNA: TGTGCCAGCAGCTTTCGACAGGGCCGGGCCTCCTACAATGAGCAGTTCTTC.

The genes are TRBV7-3 and TRBJ2-1; 7 bases map to TRBD1. Losses at the gene ends were 3 bases for V and 7 bases for J; bases not matched to a gene: 12. Germline values: CDR1 SGHTA, CDR2 FQGTGA. The CDR3 runs 16 residues. The CDR3 loop reads CASSFRPSAGGNEQFF. CDR3 in DNA: TGTGCCAGCAGCTTCCGCCCGAGTGCAGGGGGAAATGAGCAGTTCTTC.

This rearrangement joins TRBV27 to TRBJ1-3, with TRBD1 as a possible D gene (5 bases). Germline CDR1 reads MNHEY; CDR2 reads SMNVEV (reference sequence). Trimming pared 5 bases from V and 4 bases from J, leaving 12 bases between. The CDR3 has 14 amino acids. The CDR3 DNA follows: TGTGCCAGCAGTCCCTGGGGGGAGGGAAACACCATATATTTT. This codes for CASSPWGEGNTIYF.

The chain uses TRBV9 and TRBJ1-1; the D gene is possibly TRBD1 (6 bases). Trimming cost V 0 bases and J 1 base, with 10 bases left between them. Looked up from germline, CDR1 is SGDLS and CDR2 is YYNGEE. The CDR3 runs to 15 residues. The DNA for the CDR3 is TGTGCCAGCAGCGTAGACGGCAGGGGGAACACTGAAGCTTTCTTT. It codes for CASSVDGRGNTEAFF.

The chain has TRBV11-2 and TRBJ2-1, with TRBD1 matching 10 bases. This CDR3 has 13 amino acids. The V gene end was trimmed by 8 bases and the J gene end by 9 bases; junction bases not matched to a gene: 7. Germline CDR1 and CDR2: SGHAT and FQNNGV. CDR3 residues: CASGTGANSEQFF. The DNA of the CDR3 is TGTGCCAGCGGGACAGGGGCTAATAGTGAGCAGTTCTTC.

V gene TRBV27 combines with J gene TRBJ2-1; tentative D call: TRBD2 (5 bases). V gave up 5 bases and J gave up 0 bases, with 8 bases separating them. Germline CDR1 MNHEY, CDR2 SMNVEV (reference sequence). The CDR3 is 14 amino acids. CDR3 sequence reads: CASSRGSSYNEQFF. In nucleotides, the CDR3 is TGTGCCAGCAGTCGGGGAAGCTCCTACAATGAGCAGTTCTTC.

In DNA form, the CDR3 reads TGTGCCAGCAGCCCAAGGGACAGGGGACTCCGTAACTATGGCTACACCTTC. The encoded protein is CASSPRDRGLRNYGYTF. The rearrangement links TRBV11-2 to TRBJ1-2, with TRBD1 matching 10 bases. Germline V gene lookup returns CDR1 SGHAT and CDR2 FQNNGV. V was pared by 5 bases and J by 1 base, with 10 bases of the junction left unmatched. The CDR3 length is 17 residues.

V gene TRBV9 combines with J gene TRBJ1-6; D possibly corresponds to TRBD1 (6 bases). Germline lookup yields CDR1 SGDLS and CDR2 YYNGEE. V was clipped by 3 bases and J by 7 bases, with 17 bases between them. The CDR3 totals 16 residues. The CDR3 protein is CASSERDWTVNSPLHF. Written as DNA, the CDR3 is TGTGCCAGCAGCGAGAGAGATTGGACAGTGAATTCACCCCTCCACTTT.

V is TRBV5-6 and J is TRBJ2-1, with 10 bases aligning to TRBD2. There are 15 residues in the CDR3. CDR1 and CDR2 from the germline V gene are SGHDT and YYEEEE. Losses at the gene ends were 0 bases for V and 9 bases for J; bases not matched to a gene: 6. CDR3 nucleotide sequence: TGTGCCAGCAGCTTGGAGTTAGCGGGGGGAGGTGAGCAGTTCTTC. Translated, it gives CASSLELAGGGEQFF.

V gene TRBV4-1 combines with J gene TRBJ2-1; 7 positions agree with TRBD1. This CDR3 has 15 amino acids. The trim removed 3 bases at V and 7 bases at J, leaving 9 bases unmatched. CDR1 MGHRA and CDR2 YSYEKL come from the germline V gene. The CDR3 spells CASSHVGTAENEQFF. For the CDR3, the DNA is TGCGCCAGCAGCCACGTAGGGACAGCGGAGAATGAGCAGTTCTTC.

The J gene is TRBJ1-2, the V gene TRBV29-1; no reliable D call. The CDR3 is 12 residues long. Germline CDR1 SQVTM, CDR2 ANQGSEA. V lost 6 bases, J lost 9 bases, and 17 bases lay in between. This CDR3 is CSVRRRIDSYTF. CDR3 nucleotide sequence: TGCAGCGTACGCAGAAGGATTGACAGCTACACCTTC.

The J gene is TRBJ2-5, the V gene TRBV7-9; 8 bases align to TRBD1. Germline CDR1 reads SEHNR; CDR2 reads FQNEAQ (reference sequence). V shed 4 bases and J 4 bases; nucleotides not matched to a gene: 5. The CDR3 covers 14 residues. This CDR3 reads CASSSTGTGETQYF. Written as DNA, the CDR3 is TGTGCCAGCAGCTCAACCGGGACAGGAGAGACCCAGTACTTC. The variable domain in full, with the rest retrieved from reference TRBV7-9 and TRBJ2-5, is DTGVSQNPRHKITKRGQNVTFRCDPISEHNRLYWYRQTLGQGPEFLTYFQNEAQLEKSRLLSDRFSAERPKGSFSTLEIQRTEQGDSAMYLCASSSTGTGETQYFGPGTRLLVL.

The CDR3 DNA reads TGCGCCAGCAGCCCTCAGACAGGAAACATTCAGTACTTC. This encodes CASSPQTGNIQYF. J is TRBJ2-4 and V is TRBV4-3, with D maybe TRBD1 (6 bases). The CDR3 is 13 residues long. Germline lookup yields CDR1 LGHNA and CDR2 YSLEER. V was clipped by 4 bases and J by 6 bases, with 10 bases between them.

The chain employs TRBV7-2 and TRBJ2-3, with D possibly TRBD2 on 6 matching bases. CDR1 and CDR2 from the germline V gene are SGHTA and FQGNSA. CDR3 length equals 14 residues. The V end lost 2 bases, the J end lost 2 bases, and 8 bases lay between the germline ends. The chain's CDR3 is CASSLRGLTDTQYF. The CDR3 nucleotides are TGTGCCAGCAGCTTAAGGGGACTCACAGATACGCAGTATTTT.

The gene calls are TRBV7-3 and TRBJ2-1, with 7 bases lining up with TRBD2. In germline, CDR1 is SGHTA, CDR2 FQGTGA. V dropped 0 bases and J dropped 10; count of bases not matched to a gene: 12. There are 16 residues in the CDR3. CDR3 nucleotides: TGTGCCAGCAGCTTAACGGGGAGTAGCGGGCCAACGGAGCAGTTCTTC. Its protein product is CASSLTGSSGPTEQFF.

The J gene is TRBJ1-1, the V gene TRBV5-5; TRBD1 matches 9 bases. CDR3 length: 15 residues. Germline V lookup: CDR1 SGHKS, CDR2 YYEKEE (reference sequence). V lost 3 bases, J lost 3 bases, and 6 bases stayed unmatched. The CDR3 nucleotides are TGTGCCAGCAGCTCCCCGGGACAGGGTGACACTGAAGCTTTCTTT. Its protein is CASSSPGQGDTEAFF.

Here the CDR3 DNA reads TGTGCCAGCAGCTTAGAAGGGACACAAGGAAACACCATATATTTT. Protein sequence: CASSLEGTQGNTIYF. This chain joins TRBV7-8 and TRBJ1-3, with D possibly matching TRBD1 (6 bases). This CDR3 has 15 amino acids. From germline, CDR1 is SGHVS and CDR2 FQNEAQ. The V and J ends lost 1 base and 4 bases respectively, with 11 bases between them.

The chain links TRBV27 to TRBJ2-7, with 7 bases fitting TRBD1. Germline V gene lookup returns CDR1 MNHEY and CDR2 SMNVEV (reference sequence). The junction had 13 bases not matched to a gene; V was cut back by 4 bases and J by 4 bases. The CDR3 length is 16 residues. CDR3 DNA sequence: TGTGCCAGCAGTTCCGTCGAGCAGGGGGTAGGTTACGAGCAGTACTTC. Translation: CASSSVEQGVGYEQYF.

CDR3 nucleotides: TGTGCCAGCAGCTCCCATAGCGGGGGGGGCACAGATACGCAGTATTTT. It encodes CASSSHSGGGTDTQYF. This chain links TRBV7-8 with TRBJ2-3; 11 bases are a match to TRBD2. The J segment lost 1 base and the V segment lost 4 bases, leaving 4 bases of the junction unmatched. Germline assignment: CDR1 SGHVS and CDR2 FQNEAQ. The CDR3 totals 16 residues.

This clone was detected only a few times. The chain is built from TRBV27 and TRBJ1-2; 9 positions agree with TRBD1. This CDR3 spans 16 amino acids. Germline V gives CDR1 MNHEY, CDR2 SMNVEV (reference sequence). With V trimmed by 5 bases and J by 7 bases, 14 bases remained unmatched. For the CDR3, the DNA is TGTGCCAGCAGTCCGGAGGACAGGGGATCGCTCGGTGGCTACACCTTC. It translates to CASSPEDRGSLGGYTF.

The table lists this clone with a count of one. The chain combines TRBV7-9 with TRBJ2-1; 8 bases are a match to TRBD1. In germline, CDR1 is SEHNR, CDR2 FQNEAQ (reference sequence). V lost 5 bases to trimming and J lost 1 base; unmatched junction nucleotides: 7. The CDR3 totals 16 residues. This CDR3 reads CASSPMDRASYNEQFF. The CDR3 DNA is TGTGCCAGCAGCCCAATGGACAGGGCGTCCTACAATGAGCAGTTCTTC. Full variable domain (rest looked up from reference TRBV7-9 and TRBJ2-1): DTGVSQNPRHKITKRGQNVTFRCDPISEHNRLYWYRQTLGQGPEFLTYFQNEAQLEKSRLLSDRFSAERPKGSFSTLEIQRTEQGDSAMYLCASSPMDRASYNEQFFGPGTRLTVL.

The chain is built from TRBV27 and TRBJ2-3; D not resolved. This CDR3 region has 13 residues. CDR1 is MNHEY, CDR2 SMNVEV, per germline (reference sequence). Trimming stripped 5 bases from V and 3 bases from J, with 9 bases between. The CDR3 region is CASSPTGTDTQYF. The CDR3 DNA reads TGTGCCAGCAGTCCAACCGGGACAGATACGCAGTATTTT.

The genes are TRBV5-6 and TRBJ2-7; tentative D call: TRBD1 (5 bases). The CDR3 sequence is 13 residues long. In germline, CDR1 is SGHDT, CDR2 YYEEEE. The V and J ends lost 3 bases and 3 bases respectively, with 10 bases between them. In DNA form, the CDR3 reads TGTGCCAGCAGCTCCACAGGCCTCTACGAGCAGTACTTC. It specifies CASSSTGLYEQYF.

CDR3 residues: CASSQGASNTGELFF. The CDR3 bases are TGCGCCAGCAGCCAAGGTGCGTCGAACACCGGGGAGCTGTTTTTT. This chain links TRBV4-3 with TRBJ2-2; no definite D call. The CDR3 runs 15 residues. V was cut by 1 base and J by 0 bases, with 6 bases left in between. The germline CDR1 and CDR2 sequences are LGHNA and YSLEER.

The gene calls are TRBV6-5 and TRBJ2-1; no definite D call. CDR3 size: 14 residues. Germline CDR1 and CDR2: MNHEY and SVGAGI. The V gene lost 6 bases and the J gene lost 8 bases, with 17 bases spanning the gap. The CDR3 sequence: CASSPVSLADEQFF. In nucleotides, the CDR3 is TGTGCCAGCAGCCCCGTCTCACTGGCGGATGAGCAGTTCTTC.